The 11 T cell receptor beta chains presented below share a single source sample, sequenced in a study of cytomegalovirus exposure and HLA in healthy donors (dated by TCRdb to about 2017). Libraries were constructed by the immunoSEQ multiplex PCR assay. A mixture of 60 forward primers for TCR Vbeta segments and 13 reverse primers for TCR Jbeta segments was used in the multiplex PCR. The table comes from immuneACCESS by way of TCRdb, which keeps in-frame sequences with V and J called. Part of the clones is missing from these tables; in studies checked, under half for an unresolved V gene and the rest for unknown reasons. This sample comprises 150,000 to 200,000 clones, around 77% of them detected only once. More than 0.8% of the sample rests with the top ten. The material sequenced was PBMCs. The receptors derive from a woman aged 40 to 50 in good health and CMV-seronegative.

The chain couples TRBV27 to TRBJ2-5; D not resolved. Germline CDR1 reads MNHEY; CDR2 reads SMNVEV (reference sequence). The CDR3 is 14 amino acids. V lost 6 bases to trimming and J lost 5 bases, with 16 bases between them. CDR3 residues: CASSSSLRIETQYF. The CDR3, as DNA: TGTGCCAGCAGCTCTTCTTTGAGAATCGAGACCCAGTACTTC.

The sample holds a few counts of this clone. The chain couples TRBV19 to TRBJ1-1, with D uncertain. The CDR3 covers 15 residues. Per germline, CDR1 LNHDA and CDR2 SQIVND (reference sequence). The germline V and J ends were trimmed by 5 bases and 4 bases, with 17 bases remaining between them. The CDR3, as DNA: TGTGCCAGTAGTCCCCCTTGGGAACGGGGCACTGAAGCTTTCTTT. Translated: CASSPPWERGTEAFF.

J is TRBJ2-2 and V is TRBV18; D is possibly TRBD1 (6 bases). CDR1 and CDR2 from the germline V gene are KGHSH and LQKENI. The CDR3 sequence is 14 residues long. Trimming removed 3 bases from V and 2 bases from J, with 7 bases in between. The CDR3, as DNA: TGTGCCAGCTCACCGGGACAAAACACCGGGGAGCTGTTTTTT. Protein sequence: CASSPGQNTGELFF.

The chain couples TRBV2 to TRBJ2-2; D call uncertain. The CDR3 consists of 13 residues. Trimming pared 8 bases from V and 0 bases from J, leaving 7 bases between. Germline loops: CDR1 SNHLY, CDR2 FYNNEI. As DNA, the CDR3 is TGTGCCAGCGACCGGGCGAACACCGGGGAGCTGTTTTTT. Translating it yields CASDRANTGELFF.

This clone was detected a few times. The V gene is TRBV5-1, the J gene TRBJ1-6; a weak D match, TRBD1 (6 bases). V lost 2 bases to trimming and J lost 9 bases, with 12 bases between them. The germline CDR1 and CDR2 sequences are SGHRS and YFSETQ. The CDR3 spans 14 residues. CDR3 DNA sequence: TGCGCCAGCAGCTTAGAGGGGGACCTTTCACCCCTCCACTTT. This gives the protein CASSLEGDLSPLHF. Drawing the rest from reference TRBV5-1 and TRBJ1-6, the complete variable domain is KAGVTQTPRYLIKTRGQQVTLSCSPISGHRSVSWYQQTPGQGLQFLFEYFSETQRNKGNFPGRFSGRQFSNSRSEMNVSTLELGDSALYLCASSLEGDLSPLHFGNGTRLTVT.

This chain joins TRBV5-1 and TRBJ2-1, with D perhaps matching TRBD1 (5 bases). The length of the CDR3 is 14 residues. Germline-derived CDR1 and CDR2 are SGHRS and YFSETQ. The germline V and J ends were trimmed by 5 bases and 6 bases, with 15 bases remaining between them. The CDR3 protein is CASRDQGTGNEQFF. The CDR3 region has the DNA TGCGCCAGCAGGGACCAGGGTACGGGCAATGAGCAGTTCTTC.

The CDR3, as DNA: TGCAGCGCATACAGGGACCCCTCAGAGACCCAGTACTTC. Its protein product is CSAYRDPSETQYF. This rearrangement joins TRBV29-1 to TRBJ2-5, with D possibly matching TRBD1 (6 bases). The CDR3 covers 13 residues. The germline CDR1 and CDR2 sequences are SQVTM and ANQGSEA. V was clipped by 7 bases and J by 4 bases, with 16 bases between them.

The chain's CDR3 is CASSFPAGKGNTIYF. For the CDR3, the DNA is TGTGCCAGCAGTTTCCCCGCAGGGAAAGGAAACACCATATATTTT. J is TRBJ1-3 and V is TRBV28; tentative D call: TRBD1 (5 bases). The CDR3 sequence is 15 residues long. V lost 3 bases and J 4 bases, leaving 13 bases between the germline ends. Per germline, CDR1 MDHEN and CDR2 SYDVKM.

V is TRBV2 and J is TRBJ2-7; 7 bases align to TRBD1. This CDR3 region has 18 residues. CDR1 is SNHLY and CDR2 is FYNNEI in the germline V gene. V dropped 0 bases and J dropped 0; count of bases not matched to a gene: 11. CDR3 sequence: CASSEALLWTGASYEQYF. In nucleotides, the CDR3 is TGTGCCAGCAGTGAAGCGCTTCTCTGGACAGGAGCCTCCTACGAGCAGTACTTC.

The chain carries TRBV27 and TRBJ1-1; D is possibly TRBD1 (6 bases). CDR1 is MNHEY, CDR2 SMNVEV, per germline (reference sequence). This CDR3 has 15 amino acids. The V end lost 0 bases, the J end lost 1 base, and 9 bases lay between the germline ends. CDR3 protein: CASSLSAGANTEAFF. The CDR3 DNA sequence: TGTGCCAGCAGTTTATCAGCAGGGGCGAACACTGAAGCTTTCTTT.

The chain carries TRBV30 and TRBJ2-1; no clear D. The CDR3 runs 13 residues. CDR1 is GTSNPN and CDR2 is SVGIG in the germline V gene (reference sequence). Trimming shortened V by 0 bases and J by 4 bases, and 7 bases separated the two germline ends. CDR3: CAWSVRSYNEQFF. The CDR3, as DNA: TGTGCCTGGAGTGTACGCAGTTACAATGAGCAGTTCTTC.